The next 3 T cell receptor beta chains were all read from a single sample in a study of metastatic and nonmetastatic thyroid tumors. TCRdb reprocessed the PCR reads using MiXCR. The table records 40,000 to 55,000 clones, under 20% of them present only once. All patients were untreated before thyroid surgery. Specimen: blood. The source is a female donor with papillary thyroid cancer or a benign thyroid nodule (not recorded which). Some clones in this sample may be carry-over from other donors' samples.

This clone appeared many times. CDR3 DNA sequence: TGCGCCAGCAGCCCCAAAACATACGGGAACACTGAAGCTTTCTTT. It codes for CASSPKTYGNTEAFF. The chain is built from TRBV5-1 and TRBJ1-1; D gene unclear. This CDR3 has 15 residues. Germline V gene sequence: CDR1 SGHRS, CDR2 YFSETQ. V lost 4 bases and J 1 base, leaving 14 bases between the germline ends.

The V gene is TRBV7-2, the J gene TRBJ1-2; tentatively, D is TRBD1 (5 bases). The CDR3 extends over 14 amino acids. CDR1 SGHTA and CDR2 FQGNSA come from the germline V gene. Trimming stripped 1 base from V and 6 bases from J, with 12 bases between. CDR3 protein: CASSLGVGTNGYTF. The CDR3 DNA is TGTGCCAGCAGCTTAGGGGTTGGGACTAATGGCTACACCTTC.

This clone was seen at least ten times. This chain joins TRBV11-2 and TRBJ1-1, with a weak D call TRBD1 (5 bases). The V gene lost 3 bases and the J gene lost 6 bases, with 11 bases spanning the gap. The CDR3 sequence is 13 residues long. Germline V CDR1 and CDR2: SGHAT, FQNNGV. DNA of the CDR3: TGTGCCAGCAGCTTCATACAGGCCGCTGAAGCTTTCTTT. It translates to CASSFIQAAEAFF.